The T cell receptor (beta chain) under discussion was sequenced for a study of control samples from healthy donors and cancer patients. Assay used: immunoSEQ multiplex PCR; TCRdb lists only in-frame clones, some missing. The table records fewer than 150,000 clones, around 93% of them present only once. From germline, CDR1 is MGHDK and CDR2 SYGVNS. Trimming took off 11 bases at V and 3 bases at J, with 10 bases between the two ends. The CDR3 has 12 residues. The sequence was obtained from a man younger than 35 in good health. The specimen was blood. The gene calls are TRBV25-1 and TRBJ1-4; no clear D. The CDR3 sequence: CAVRRPNEKLFF. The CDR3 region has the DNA TGTGCCGTCCGGAGACCTAATGAAAAACTGTTTTTT. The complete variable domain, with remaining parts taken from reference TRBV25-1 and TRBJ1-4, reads EADIYQTPRYLVIGTGKKITLECSQTMGHDKMYWYQQDPGMELHLIHYSYGVNSTEKGDLSSESTVSRIRTEHFPLTLESARPSHTSQYLCAVRRPNEKLFFGSGTQLSVL.